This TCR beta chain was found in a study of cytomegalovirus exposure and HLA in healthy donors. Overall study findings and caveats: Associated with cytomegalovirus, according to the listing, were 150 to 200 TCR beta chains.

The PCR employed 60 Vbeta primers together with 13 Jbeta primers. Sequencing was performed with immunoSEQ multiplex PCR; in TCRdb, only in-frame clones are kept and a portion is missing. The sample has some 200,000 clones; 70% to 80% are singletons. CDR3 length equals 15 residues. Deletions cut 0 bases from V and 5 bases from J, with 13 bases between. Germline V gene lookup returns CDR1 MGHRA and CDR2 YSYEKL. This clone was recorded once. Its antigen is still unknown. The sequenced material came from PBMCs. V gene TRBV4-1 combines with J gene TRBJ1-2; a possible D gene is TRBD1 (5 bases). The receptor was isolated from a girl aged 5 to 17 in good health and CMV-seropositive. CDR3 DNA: TGCGCCAGCAGCCAAGATCCCCAGGGCTGGTATGGCTACACCTTC. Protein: CASSQDPQGWYGYTF.